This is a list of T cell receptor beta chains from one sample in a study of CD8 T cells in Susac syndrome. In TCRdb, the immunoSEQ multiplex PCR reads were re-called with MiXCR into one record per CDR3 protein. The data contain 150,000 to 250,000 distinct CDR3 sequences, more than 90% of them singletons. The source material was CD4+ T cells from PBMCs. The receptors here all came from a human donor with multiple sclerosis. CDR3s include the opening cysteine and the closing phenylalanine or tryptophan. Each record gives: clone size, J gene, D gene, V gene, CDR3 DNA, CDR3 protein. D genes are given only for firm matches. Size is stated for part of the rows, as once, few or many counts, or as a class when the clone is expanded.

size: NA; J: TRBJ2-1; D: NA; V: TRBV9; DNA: TGTGCCAGCAGCATCGTCCCCAGCTCCTACAATGAGCAGTTCTTC; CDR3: CASSIVPSSYNEQFF
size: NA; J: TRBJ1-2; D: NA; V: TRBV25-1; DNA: TGTGCCAGCAGTGAATCCTACAGGCACGGCTACACCTTC; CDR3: CASSESYRHGYTF
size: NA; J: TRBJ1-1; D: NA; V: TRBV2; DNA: TGTGCCAGCACTCTGTCCCTGAACACTGAAGCTTTCTTT; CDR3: CASTLSLNTEAFF
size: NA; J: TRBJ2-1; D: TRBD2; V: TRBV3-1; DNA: TGTGCCAGCAGGGGAGGGCCATCCTACAATGAGCAGTTCTTC; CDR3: CASRGGPSYNEQFF
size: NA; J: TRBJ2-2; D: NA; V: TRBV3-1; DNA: TGTGCCAGCAGCCAACAAACTCACACGGTCCCCGGGGAGCTGTTTTTT; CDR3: CASSQQTHTVPGELFF
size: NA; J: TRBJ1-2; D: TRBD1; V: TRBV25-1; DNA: TGTGCCAGCATACAGGGGAAACCGGGCTACACCTTC; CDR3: CASIQGKPGYTF
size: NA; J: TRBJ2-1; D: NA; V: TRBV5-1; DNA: TGCGCCAGCAGCCCACCGCCCTCATACGGCAATGAGCAGTTCTTC; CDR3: CASSPPPSYGNEQFF
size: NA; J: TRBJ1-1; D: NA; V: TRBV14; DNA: TGTGCCAGCAGCCAGGGCCTCGTGCGAGCTTTCTTT; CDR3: CASSQGLVRAFF
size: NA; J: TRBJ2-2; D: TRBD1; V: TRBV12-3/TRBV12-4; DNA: TGTGCCAGCAGTTTTCAGGGGGTTTGGGAGCTGTTTTTT; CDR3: CASSFQGVWELFF
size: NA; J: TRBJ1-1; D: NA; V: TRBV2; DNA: TGTGCCAGCACCTTGGGCGCTGAGGGGACTGAAGCTTTCTTT; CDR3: CASTLGAEGTEAFF
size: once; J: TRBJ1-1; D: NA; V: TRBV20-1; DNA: TGCAGTGCTAGTGGGTCGTTTGAAGCTTTCTTT; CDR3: CSASGSFEAFF
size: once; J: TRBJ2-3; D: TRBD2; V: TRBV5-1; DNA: TGCGCCAGCAGCGCCTGGGACTACCCCACAGATACGCAGTATTTT; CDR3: CASSAWDYPTDTQYF
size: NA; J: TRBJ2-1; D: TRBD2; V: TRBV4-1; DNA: TGCGCCAGCAGCCAGACCAGCGGGAGGGGTTCCTACAATGAGCAGTTCTTC; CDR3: CASSQTSGRGSYNEQFF
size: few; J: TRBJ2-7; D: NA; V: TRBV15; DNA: TGTGCCACCAGCAGAGATCGGCGGGAGCAGTACTTC; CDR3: CATSRDRREQYF
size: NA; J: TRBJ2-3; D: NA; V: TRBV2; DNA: TGTGCCAGCAGTGAAGAATCAGATACGCAGTATTTT; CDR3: CASSEESDTQYF
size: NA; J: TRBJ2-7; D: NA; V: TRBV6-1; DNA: TGTGCCAGCAGACGAGGGGACACGGACTACGAGCAGTACTTC; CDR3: CASRRGDTDYEQYF
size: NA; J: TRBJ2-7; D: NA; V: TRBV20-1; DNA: TGCAGTGCTCAAAATAGCCAAGGGTGGTACGAGCAGTACTTC; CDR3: CSAQNSQGWYEQYF
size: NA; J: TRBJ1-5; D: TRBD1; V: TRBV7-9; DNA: TGTGCCAGCAGCTCATCGCCGGCCCGCTTCGGGACAGGGAATCAGCCCCAGCATTTT; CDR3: CASSSSPARFGTGNQPQHF
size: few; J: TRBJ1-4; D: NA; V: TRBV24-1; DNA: TGTGCCACCAGTGCCGCTCCCGGACCGGGGGAAAAACTGTTTTTT; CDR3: CATSAAPGPGEKLFF
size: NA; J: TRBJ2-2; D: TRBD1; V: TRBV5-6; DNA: TGTGCCAGCAGCCTGGACAGGGGAGTCACCGGGGAGCTGTTTTTT; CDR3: CASSLDRGVTGELFF
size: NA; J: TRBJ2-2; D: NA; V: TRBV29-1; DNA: TGCAGCGTTGAGGAACTGAATGGCGGGGAGCTGTTTTTT; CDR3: CSVEELNGGELFF
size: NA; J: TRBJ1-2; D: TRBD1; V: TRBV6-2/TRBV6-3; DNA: TGTGCCAGCAACGACGGACAGGGGCGGTCCTATGGCTACACCTTC; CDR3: CASNDGQGRSYGYTF
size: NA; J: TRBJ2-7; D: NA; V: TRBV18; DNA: TGTGCCAGCTCACCAAATCCGACAGGCCGGGGTGAGCAGTACTTC; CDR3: CASSPNPTGRGEQYF
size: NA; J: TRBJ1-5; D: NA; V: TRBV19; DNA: TGTGCCAGTACCCCGACAGTATACCAGCCCCAGCATTTT; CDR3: CASTPTVYQPQHF
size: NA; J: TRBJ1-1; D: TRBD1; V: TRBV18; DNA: TGTGCCAGCTCACTGGACCGACAGGGGAACACTGAAGCTTTCTTT; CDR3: CASSLDRQGNTEAFF
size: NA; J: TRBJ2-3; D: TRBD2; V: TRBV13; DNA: TGTGCCAGCAGCTCCCGGACTAGCGGGACCACGCAGTATTTT; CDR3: CASSSRTSGTTQYF
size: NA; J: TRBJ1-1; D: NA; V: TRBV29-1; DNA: TGCAGCGTTGTTACGTGGGGGAACACTGAAGCTTTCTTT; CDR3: CSVVTWGNTEAFF
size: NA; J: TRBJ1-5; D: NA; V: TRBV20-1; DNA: TGCAGTGCTAGAGATAGCCCCTATCAGCCCCAGCATTTT; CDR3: CSARDSPYQPQHF
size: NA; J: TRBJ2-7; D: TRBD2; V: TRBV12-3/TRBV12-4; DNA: TGTGCCAGCAGTTTCTCGTCTAGCGGGGGGCGTTCCTACGAGCAGTACTTC; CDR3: CASSFSSSGGRSYEQYF
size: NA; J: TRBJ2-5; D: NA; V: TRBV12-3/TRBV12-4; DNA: TGTGCCAGCAGTTTCACCGGGACAAGTCAAGAGACCCAGTACTTC; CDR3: CASSFTGTSQETQYF
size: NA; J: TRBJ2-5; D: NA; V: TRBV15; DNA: TGTGCCACCACCCTGGATGGACTTGGGGGGACCCAGTACTTC; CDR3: CATTLDGLGGTQYF
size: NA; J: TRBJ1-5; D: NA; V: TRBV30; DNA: TGTGCCTGGAGTCCGGACAACAATCAGCCCCAGCATTTT; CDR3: CAWSPDNNQPQHF
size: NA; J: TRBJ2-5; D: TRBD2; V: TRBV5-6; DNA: TGTGCCAGCAGACTAACTAGCGGGAGAAGAGAAGAGAAGACCCAGTACTTC; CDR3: CASRLTSGRREEKTQYF
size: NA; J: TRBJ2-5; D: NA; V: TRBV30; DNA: TGTGCCTGGAGTGTGATACCCCCAGAGACCCAGTACTTC; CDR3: CAWSVIPPETQYF
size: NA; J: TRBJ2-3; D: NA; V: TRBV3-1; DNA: TGTGCCAGCAGCCACTGGCCAGATACGCAGTATTTT; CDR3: CASSHWPDTQYF
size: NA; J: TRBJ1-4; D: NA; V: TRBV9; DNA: TGTGCCACCTCACGAGGGGAGGGTACTAATGAAAAACTGTTTTTT; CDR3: CATSRGEGTNEKLFF
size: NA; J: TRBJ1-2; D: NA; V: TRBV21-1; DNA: TGTGCCAGCAGTTCCGGGGAACAGGACTATGGCTACACCTTC; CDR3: CASSSGEQDYGYTF
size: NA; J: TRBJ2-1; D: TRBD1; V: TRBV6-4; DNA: TGTGCCAGCAGTCCTACAGGGGTAGGGACCTACAATGAGCAGTTCTTC; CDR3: CASSPTGVGTYNEQFF
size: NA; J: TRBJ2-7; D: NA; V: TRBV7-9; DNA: TGTGCCAGCAGCTGGGGACTGGGGGCCTACGAGCAGTACTTC; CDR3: CASSWGLGAYEQYF
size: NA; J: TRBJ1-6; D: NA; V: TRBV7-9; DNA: TGTGCCAGCAGCTTCGGGTCACCCCTCCACTTT; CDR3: CASSFGSPLHF
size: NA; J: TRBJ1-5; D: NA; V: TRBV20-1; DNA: TGCAGTGCTATGCGGGGTAGTGGCAATCAGCCCCAGCATTTT; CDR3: CSAMRGSGNQPQHF
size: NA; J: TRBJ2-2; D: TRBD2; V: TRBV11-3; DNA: TGTGCCAGCAGCTTACGACGGCTAGCGGGAACCGGGGAGCTGTTTTTT; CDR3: CASSLRRLAGTGELFF
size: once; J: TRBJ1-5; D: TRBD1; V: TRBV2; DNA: TGTGCCAGCAGTGTAAGGGGACAGGGGGCGGGTCAGCCCCAGCATTTT; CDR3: CASSVRGQGAGQPQHF
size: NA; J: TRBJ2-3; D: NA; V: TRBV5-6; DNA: TGTGCCAGCAGCTTGGGTATGGATACGCAGTATTTT; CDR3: CASSLGMDTQYF
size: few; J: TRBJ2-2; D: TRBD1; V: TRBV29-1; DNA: TGCAGCGTTGAATTGGGACAGGGGTTCACCGGGGAGCTGTTTTTT; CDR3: CSVELGQGFTGELFF
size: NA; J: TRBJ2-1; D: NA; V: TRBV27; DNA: TGTGCCAGCAGTTTTTATGGCGGCACCTATTACAATGAGCAGTTCTTC; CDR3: CASSFYGGTYYNEQFF
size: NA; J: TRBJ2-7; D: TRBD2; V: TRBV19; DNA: TGTGCCAGTAGTCCTCGTCTAGCGGGGGGATACTACGAGCAGTACTTC; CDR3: CASSPRLAGGYYEQYF
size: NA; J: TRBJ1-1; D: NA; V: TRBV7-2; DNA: TGTGCCAGCAGCTTACGTAGCAGGAACACTGAAGCTTTCTTT; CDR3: CASSLRSRNTEAFF
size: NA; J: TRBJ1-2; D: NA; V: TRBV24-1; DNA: TGTGCCACCAGTGCCGGGTCCCAGCGGGGCTACACCTTC; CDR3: CATSAGSQRGYTF
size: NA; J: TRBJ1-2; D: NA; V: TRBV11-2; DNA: TGTGCCAGCAGCAGGATTGTCGGGCAGGCGGAGGGCTACACCTTC; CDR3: CASSRIVGQAEGYTF
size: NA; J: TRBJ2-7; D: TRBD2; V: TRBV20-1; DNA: TGCAGTGCTAGAGGACTAGCGGGAAGGAGCTCCTACGAGCAGTACTTC; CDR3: CSARGLAGRSSYEQYF
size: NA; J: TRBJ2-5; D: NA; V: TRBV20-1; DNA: TGCAGTGCAACCGGACAGCAAGAGACCCAGTACTTC; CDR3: CSATGQQETQYF
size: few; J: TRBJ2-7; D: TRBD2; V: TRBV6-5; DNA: TGTGCCAGCAGTTTACGGACTAGACCTTACGAGCAGTACTTC; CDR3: CASSLRTRPYEQYF
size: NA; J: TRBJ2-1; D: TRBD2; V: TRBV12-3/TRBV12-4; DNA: TGTGCCAGCAGTCCAGCGGGGGACGAGCAGTTCTTC; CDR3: CASSPAGDEQFF
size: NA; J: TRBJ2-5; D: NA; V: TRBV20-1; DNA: TGCAGTGCTAGAGGGTTATCCCCCGGGCTGATCCAAGAGACCCAGTACTTC; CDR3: CSARGLSPGLIQETQYF